This T cell receptor (beta chain) was identified in a study of PD-L1 blockade in urothelial cancer. Whole-study context: The patients' atezolizumab therapy, 1,200 mg intravenously every 3 weeks, started in about 2014. Blood analysis took place 3 weeks (second dose) and 6 weeks after treatment start.

Only in-frame clones appear in the TCRdb table, and some are missing; sequencing was by immunoSEQ multiplex PCR. In the table there are about 88,000 clones, 85% to 95% of which are singletons. The CDR3 is 16 residues long. CDR1 is SGDLS and CDR2 is YYNGEE in the germline V gene. Trimming pared 4 bases from V and 0 bases from J, leaving 15 bases between. The source of this sequence is a man aged 60 to 75 with urothelial cancer. The chain carries TRBV9 and TRBJ2-3; tentatively, D is TRBD2 (5 bases). Sequencing used PBMCs, obtained around atezolizumab (anti-PD-L1) treatment. DNA for the CDR3: TGTGCCAGCAGCCCAACAGCGGTGGTCAGCACAGATACGCAGTATTTT. The encoded protein is CASSPTAVVSTDTQYF.